The clone carrying this TCR beta chain was detected a few times. These data come from a study of blood T cell repertoires in COVID-19. Looking at the study overall: Collection of acute and convalescent COVID-19 samples took place in the United States, Italy and Spain.

Methods used by the authors: Estimation of nucleated cell counts relied on the amplification of reference gene primers. Method: immunoSEQ multiplex PCR; TCRdb's copy keeps in-frame clones and lacks some. From that table come the V and J calls and clone size; the DNA was used to work out D and trimming. In the table there are approximately 60,000 clones, roughly 82% of which are singletons. There are 16 residues in the CDR3. The germline V gene has CDR1 MNHEY and CDR2 SMNVEV (reference sequence). V was pared by 6 bases and J by 3 bases, with 11 bases of the junction left unmatched. Sequencing used peripheral blood. The sequence came from a woman aged 80 or over with acute or convalescent COVID-19. The chain couples TRBV27 to TRBJ1-2, with TRBD1 matching over 9 bases. The CDR3 protein is CASRVGTGSRDYGYTF. The CDR3 nucleotides read TGTGCCAGCAGAGTGGGGACAGGGTCCCGGGACTATGGCTACACCTTC.